This is a list of T cell receptor beta chains from one sample in a study of blood T cells in healthy people across ages. TCRdb analysed the 5' RACE reads with MiXCR anew, one entry per CDR3 protein. The table records about 1.6 million distinct CDR3 sequences, roughly 32% of them present only once. Specimen: blood. Receptors originate from a woman under 40 in good health. Both conserved end residues are part of each CDR3. Each record gives: D gene, clone size, V gene, CDR3 protein. D genes are given only for firm matches. Not all rows give a size; the values are once, few, many and, for expanded clones, a class.

.,few,TRBV9,CASSPWEKDEQFF
TRBD1,few,TRBV6-1,CAGRGQGALGHGELFF
.,few,TRBV30,CAWSDLSSYNEQFF
.,few,TRBV10-3,CAIRGGTSQETQYF
TRBD2,few,TRBV20-1,CSKRERASDTQYF
.,few,TRBV7-2,CASSLGAPGEQFF
TRBD2,few,TRBV2,CASSHPGTSVEDEQFF
.,.,TRBV29-1,CSDRRGANSYNEQFF
.,.,TRBV14,CASNQASSRLNTEAFF
.,few,TRBV20-1,CSARKGSSNQPQHF
.,.,TRBV6-5,CASSRGAGRPPDTQYF
.,few,TRBV5-1,CASSASGAYAAVGEETQYF
TRBD1,few,TRBV27,CASRVTGGNEQFF
.,few,TRBV4-1,CASSLSLGTSSYEQYF
.,.,TRBV12-5,CASGSIQGLGISEQFF
.,few,TRBV25-1,CASSEVRGGTEAFF
.,.,TRBV20-1,CSASQGRSRGEQYF
.,.,TRBV20-1,CSARDLEGETQYF
.,few,TRBV6-1,CASSDSSLRGTF
TRBD2,.,TRBV5-1,CASSSTGRDTDTQYF
.,.,TRBV12-3/TRBV12-4,CAGRRRGGGNEQFF
.,.,TRBV28,CASSPPGLGGDHEQYF
.,.,TRBV4-1,CASSQERQGGGYTF
TRBD2,.,TRBV29-1,CSALGLGTTYEQYF
TRBD1,few,TRBV11-1,CASSLAGTGSPNTEAFF
.,.,TRBV12-3/TRBV12-4,CASSARDNQPQHF
TRBD2,.,TRBV3-1,CASSRSGGGDMQYF
TRBD2,many,TRBV7-2,CASSLVLAGNNEQFF
.,.,TRBV18,CASSVGADYEQYF
TRBD1,.,TRBV5-1,CASRPTTGAPYGYTF
.,few,TRBV12-3/TRBV12-4,CASSAPGKLMDEQYF
.,few,TRBV10-3,CAISGQTTSSYNEQFF
.,once,TRBV20-1,CSASTTSSYNEQFF
TRBD1,.,TRBV7-6,CASSSGGYNQPQHF
TRBD2,few,TRBV7-3,CASSPNSGYNEQFF
TRBD1,few,TRBV27,CASSLHRGQYEQYF
TRBD1,.,TRBV7-9,CASSPSGTGTHNEQFF
TRBD1,few,TRBV11-2,CASSRQDRVSYEQYF
TRBD1,few,TRBV3-1,CASSSTGNGEQYF
.,.,TRBV3-1,CASGHGLLMNTEAFF
.,few,TRBV7-9,CASSIGPEGSQYF
.,.,TRBV6-1,CASSVGLMGHTNQPQHF
TRBD2,.,TRBV12-3/TRBV12-4,CASSFIVSSGSNEQFF
.,few,TRBV9,CASSPRTASPLHF
.,.,TRBV24-1,CATSAIDSRNEQFF
.,many,TRBV27,CASSSSLDQETQYF
.,.,TRBV7-9,CASSSPGRVSHEQYF
TRBD2,few,TRBV6-5,CASSTRRGIQETQYF
.,.,TRBV6-1,CASSEGRRDTDTQYF
.,many,TRBV7-6,CASSLRGGPQETQYF
.,few,TRBV6-5,CASSYPGGPSDTQYF
TRBD1,.,TRBV10-3,CAISADRDVSYEQYF
.,.,TRBV9,CASSPNRDNSYEQYF
.,few,TRBV20-1,CSASYGGPYEQYF
TRBD2,few,TRBV20-1,CSARDRGDEQYF
TRBD1,many,TRBV4-1,CASSQVTGGLEQYF
TRBD2,few,TRBV4-1,CTSSQGLLAVSYEQYF
.,.,TRBV20-1,CSANSGNTDTQYF
TRBD1,many,TRBV3-1,CASSQGTVTYEQYF